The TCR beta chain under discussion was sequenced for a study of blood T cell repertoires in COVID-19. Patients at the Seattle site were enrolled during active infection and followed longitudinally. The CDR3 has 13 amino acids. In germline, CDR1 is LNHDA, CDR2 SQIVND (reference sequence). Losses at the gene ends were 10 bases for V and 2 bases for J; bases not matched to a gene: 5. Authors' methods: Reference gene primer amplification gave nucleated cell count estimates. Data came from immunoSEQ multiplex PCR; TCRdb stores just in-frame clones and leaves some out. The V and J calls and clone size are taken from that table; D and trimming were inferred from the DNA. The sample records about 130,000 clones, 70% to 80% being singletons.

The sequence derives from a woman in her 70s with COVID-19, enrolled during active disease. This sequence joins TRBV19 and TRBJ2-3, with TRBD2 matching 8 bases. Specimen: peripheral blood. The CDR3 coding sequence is TGTGCCACCGGGGGGGCCGCCACAGATACGCAGTATTTT. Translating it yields CATGGAATDTQYF. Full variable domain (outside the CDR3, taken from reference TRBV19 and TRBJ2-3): DGGITQSPKYLFRKEGQNVTLSCEQNLNHDAMYWYRQDPGQGLRLIYYSQIVNDFQKGDIAEGYSVSREKKESFPLTVTSAQKNPTAFYLCATGGAATDTQYFGPGTRLTVL.